This note documents a single TCR beta chain sequence. Antigen specificity is unknown. J gave up 6 bases and V 5 bases, and 2 bases lay outside the gene matches. This CDR3 has 12 amino acids. Per germline, CDR1 PRHDT and CDR2 FYEKMQ (reference sequence). The sample belongs to a study of cytomegalovirus exposure and HLA in healthy donors. Study context: Researchers found that roughly 80% of about 400 genotyped donors fell within the Caucasian-associated ancestry cluster. Findings of the study overall: TRBV6-2, TRBV6-3 and some other V segments were unresolvable in 87-base-pair reads. Later analysis identified several of the most significant clusters that appeared linked to common viral pathogens.

The study ran its PCR with 60 Vbeta and 13 Jbeta primers. TCRdb's table, derived via immunoSEQ multiplex PCR, lists solely in-frame clones and lacks some. The data hold about 160,000 clones, with around 80% observed a single time. The TCR was taken from a human donor in good health. The chain is built from TRBV13 and TRBJ2-3; 7 positions agree with TRBD1. Specimen: PBMCs. This chain's CDR3 is CASSAQGDTQYF. CDR3 coding DNA: TGTGCCAGCAGCGCACAGGGGGATACGCAGTATTTT.